Presented here are 26 T cell receptor beta chains from one specimen sequenced in a study of regulatory T cells in long-lasting Graves disease. Noted time point: newly diagnosed GD, antithyroid drugs for less than 3 months. From PBMCs, RNA was extracted and then used to make the TCR library. Relying on iRepertoire HTBI primers and Arm-PCR of CDR3 regions, the team built TCR beta libraries. TCRdb itself ran the multiplex PCR reads through MiXCR, one entry per CDR3 protein. The table lists approximately 350,000 distinct CDR3 sequences, around 11% of them singletons. The same sample was also studied in work on T cells in Graves' hyperthyroidism and ophthalmopathy.

The sequences come from peripheral blood mononuclear cells (PBMCs), collected at new diagnosis, from a patient treated with antithyroid drugs. The receptors stem from a woman in her late teens or twenties with Graves disease.

This CDR3 is CASSGGTGYSYEQYF. CDR3 coding DNA: TGCGCCAGCAGCGGAGGGACAGGGTACTCCTACGAGCAGTACTTC. The chain joins TRBV5-1 to TRBJ2-7, with 9 bases matching TRBD1. J lost 0 bases, V lost 4 bases, and 5 bases had no gene match. The CDR3 runs 15 residues. Looked up from germline, CDR1 is SGHRS and CDR2 is YFSETQ.

This clonotype was observed many times. The V and J genes are TRBV11-2 and TRBJ2-1; D unresolved. The ends were cut back, 2 bases at V and 8 bases at J, with 7 bases in the middle. The germline V gene encodes CDR1 SGHAT and CDR2 FQNNGV. CDR3 length: 12 residues. CDR3 protein: CASSLFRYEQFF. The CDR3 DNA is TGTGCCAGCAGCTTATTTCGCTATGAGCAGTTCTTC.

This clonotype was recorded at least ten times. The chain links TRBV2 to TRBJ2-4; D call uncertain. V was trimmed by 8 bases and J by 1 base, leaving 12 bases between them. The CDR3 loop spans 14 amino acids. Germline V lookup: CDR1 SNHLY, CDR2 FYNNEI. In DNA, the CDR3 is TGTGCCAGCGCGGTTGAGAGGGCCAAAAACATTCAGTACTTC. It specifies CASAVERAKNIQYF. Full variable domain (remainder filled in from reference TRBV2 and TRBJ2-4): EPEVTQTPSHQVTQMGQEVILRCVPISNHLYFYWYRQILGQKVEFLVSFYNNEISEKSEIFDDQFSVERPDGSNFTLKIRSTKLEDSAMYFCASAVERAKNIQYFGAGTRLSVL.

This clonotype was seen repeatedly, ten times or more. The chain has TRBV2 and TRBJ2-2; TRBD2 matches 10 bases. The CDR3 contains 16 residues. J lost 4 bases, V lost 5 bases, and 7 bases had no gene match. CDR1 SNHLY and CDR2 FYNNEI come from the germline V gene. The chain's CDR3 is CASSQWTSGLTGELFF. The CDR3 nucleotides are TGTGCCAGCAGTCAATGGACTAGCGGACTCACCGGGGAGCTGTTTTTT.

Many counts were recorded for this clonotype. The chain links TRBV10-3 to TRBJ2-3, with D uncertain. Germline V gene lookup returns CDR1 ENHRY and CDR2 SYGVKD. V lost 3 bases, J lost 2 bases, and 15 bases lay in between. This CDR3 is built from 16 residues. This CDR3 reads CAISDYYEKYTDTQYF. DNA of the CDR3: TGTGCCATCAGTGATTACTACGAAAAGTACACAGATACGCAGTATTTT.

There are many counts of this clonotype. The chain couples TRBV2 to TRBJ2-7; D gene uncertain. Germline V gives CDR1 SNHLY, CDR2 FYNNEI. The V gene lost 7 bases and the J gene lost 6 bases, with 16 bases spanning the gap. This CDR3 contains 13 residues. The CDR3 DNA reads as TGTGCCAGCACTAGTTTTGTCTCTCGCGAGCAGTACTTC. Protein: CASTSFVSREQYF.

This clonotype was observed a handful of times. The chain combines TRBV19 with TRBJ2-6; D ambiguous. This CDR3 has 15 residues. Trimming removed 4 bases at V and 1 base at J, with 8 bases between. Germline V CDR1 and CDR2: LNHDA, SQIVND (reference sequence). CDR3 in DNA: TGTGCCAGTAGTACTTCCATATCTGGGGCCAACGTCCTGACTTTC. This encodes CASSTSISGANVLTF.

This clonotype was seen only a few times. A single base separates this from a much larger clone, so it may be a read error. In nucleotides, the CDR3 is TGTGCCAGCGGAAACACCAGGGAGCTGTTTTTT. It yields the protein CASGNTRELFF. This sequence joins TRBV6-2 or TRBV6-3 and TRBJ2-2; no clear D gene. Per the germline V gene, CDR1 is MNHEY and CDR2 is SVGEGT. This CDR3 is built from 11 residues.

Only a few counts were recorded for this clonotype. The chain uses TRBV7-3 and TRBJ2-5; the D call may be TRBD1 or TRBD2 (5 bases each). CDR1 and CDR2 (germline): SGHTA, FQGTGA. V was shortened by 4 bases and J by 5 bases, with 17 bases between the two germline ends. The CDR3 loop spans 15 amino acids. The CDR3, as DNA: TGTGCCAGCAGCTGGGGGTCCTCCAATTGGGAGACCCAGTACTTC. Protein: CASSWGSSNWETQYF.

This clonotype was detected many times. The chain links TRBV2 to TRBJ2-4; no clear D. CDR1 is SNHLY and CDR2 is FYNNEI in the germline V gene. The germline V and J ends were trimmed by 7 bases and 7 bases, with 11 bases remaining between them. The CDR3 covers 12 residues. Here the CDR3 reads CASIKETNIQYF. In nucleotides, the CDR3 is TGTGCCAGCATAAAGGAAACGAACATTCAGTACTTC.

This clonotype has just a few counts. The chain couples TRBV6-2 or TRBV6-3 to TRBJ2-3; D unclear. Deletions cut 2 bases from V and 4 bases from J, with 7 bases between. Germline loops: CDR1 MNHEY, CDR2 SVGEGT. The CDR3 consists of 13 residues. This chain's CDR3 is CASSYDVADTQYF. For the CDR3, the DNA is TGTGCCAGCAGTTACGACGTCGCAGATACGCAGTATTTT.

In its sample, this clonotype was seen many times. The gene calls are TRBV6-1 and TRBJ2-4; D assignment may be TRBD1 or TRBD2 (5 bases each). The V end lost 8 bases, the J end lost 1 base, and 12 bases lay between the germline ends. CDR1 and CDR2 (germline): MNHNS, SASEGT. CDR3 length: 14 amino acids. The CDR3 sequence: CASGWDAAKNIQYF. The CDR3 nucleotides are TGTGCCAGCGGCTGGGACGCCGCCAAAAACATTCAGTACTTC.

This clonotype was counted at least ten times. The chain employs TRBV10-3 and TRBJ1-2; D not certain. The germline CDR1 and CDR2 sequences are ENHRY and SYGVKD. The CDR3 is made up of 14 amino acids. The V gene lost 0 bases and the J gene lost 9 bases, with 14 bases spanning the gap. CDR3 region: CAISESSGSSRYTF. CDR3 sequence (DNA): TGTGCCATCAGTGAGTCGAGCGGGAGTTCACGCTACACCTTC.

This clonotype was recorded at least ten times. The chain uses TRBV7-9 and TRBJ1-1, with a weak D call TRBD1 (5 bases). Germline CDR1 and CDR2: SEHNR and FQNEAQ (reference sequence). The CDR3 spans 16 residues. V lost 5 bases, J lost 7 bases, and 23 bases lay in between. The CDR3 protein is CASSPGEGPNWIEAFF. For the CDR3, the DNA is TGTGCCAGCAGCCCCGGCGAGGGGCCGAATTGGATTGAAGCTTTCTTT.

This clonotype was seen a handful of times. With only one base between it and a far larger clone, this is likely a read error. The rearrangement joins TRBV28 to TRBJ2-3; D may be TRBD1 (5 bases). The DNA end is a closer match to TRBJ2-5, so the J assignment may be wrong. CDR1 MDHEN and CDR2 SYDVKM come from the germline V gene. This CDR3 comprises 14 residues. This CDR3 reads CASESEQAVGTQYF. As DNA, the CDR3 is TGTGCCAGCGAGTCGGAACAGGCAGTCGGAACCCAGTACTTC.

This clonotype was picked up many times. The gene calls are TRBV27 and TRBJ2-5; 8 nucleotides match TRBD1. The ends lost 2 bases at V and 2 bases at J; junction bases unmatched: 7. The germline V gene has CDR1 MNHEY and CDR2 SMNVEV (reference sequence). The CDR3 runs to 16 residues. The CDR3 protein is CASSLLTGGWQETQYF. The CDR3 bases are TGTGCCAGCAGTTTACTTACAGGGGGTTGGCAAGAGACCCAGTACTTC.

The sample holds a few counts of this clonotype. The chain employs TRBV27 and TRBJ2-7; TRBD1 matches at 9 bases. Germline V CDR1 and CDR2: MNHEY, SMNVEV (reference sequence). The CDR3 consists of 14 residues. J gave up 3 bases and V 5 bases, and 5 bases lay outside the gene matches. CDR3 in DNA: TGTGCCAGCAGTCCCTCGACAGGGGGCTACGAGCAGTACTTC. Its protein product is CASSPSTGGYEQYF.

About this clonotype itself: This may be a read error, as it is one base from a much larger clone. The chain couples TRBV28 to TRBJ2-7; a possible D gene is TRBD1 (6 bases). CDR1 is MDHEN, CDR2 SYDVKM, per germline. The CDR3 runs 15 residues. Trimming stripped 0 bases from V and 9 bases from J, with 18 bases between. The CDR3 reads CASSLWGRGSLGQYF. CDR3 sequence (DNA): TGTGCCAGCAGTTTATGGGGCAGGGGATCGCTCGGGCAGTACTTC.

This clonotype was observed at least ten times. The rearrangement links TRBV18 to TRBJ1-1, with 8 bases lining up with TRBD1. V lost 3 bases and J lost 0; bases outside the gene matches: 15. The CDR3 covers 19 residues. Germline CDR1 reads KGHSH; CDR2 reads LQKENI. CDR3 amino acids: CASSPKGRAGGYMNTEAFF. The DNA for the CDR3 is TGTGCCAGCTCACCCAAAGGGAGGGCAGGGGGCTACATGAACACTGAAGCTTTCTTT.

This clonotype was counted a few times. The chain combines TRBV19 with TRBJ2-7; TRBD1 matches 9 bases. V lost 5 bases to trimming and J lost 2 bases; unmatched junction nucleotides: 10. The CDR3 has 16 residues. In germline, CDR1 is LNHDA, CDR2 SQIVND (reference sequence). CDR3 coding DNA: TGTGCCAGTAGTGCGTACAGGGGGCGAGATACCTACGAGCAGTACTTC. It specifies CASSAYRGRDTYEQYF.

This clonotype was recorded at least ten times. The chain combines TRBV28 with TRBJ2-2; 9 nucleotides align to TRBD1. Germline V gene lookup returns CDR1 MDHEN and CDR2 SYDVKM. V shed 1 base and J 6 bases; nucleotides not matched to a gene: 9. The CDR3 is 17 residues long. This chain's CDR3 is CASSLSQGAGMAGELFF. The CDR3 nucleotides are TGTGCCAGCAGTTTATCACAGGGGGCTGGGATGGCCGGGGAGCTGTTTTTT.

This clonotype has at least ten counts. This chain joins TRBV10-3 and TRBJ1-2, with 8 nucleotides matching TRBD1. V gave up 6 bases and J gave up 7 bases; unmatched junction bases: 7. The length of the CDR3 is 13 residues. Germline-derived CDR1 and CDR2 are ENHRY and SYGVKD. The CDR3 DNA follows: TGTGCCATCAGCGACCAGGGGGCGAGTGGCTACACCTTC. Translated, it gives CAISDQGASGYTF.

In this sample, this clonotype turned up many times. The V call is TRBV6-5, the J call TRBJ1-4; D might be TRBD1 (6 bases). CDR3 length equals 13 residues. The V and J ends lost 4 bases and 14 bases respectively, with 17 bases between them. Germline lookup yields CDR1 MNHEY and CDR2 SVGAGI. CDR3 sequence reads: CASSSQGEGLLFF. CDR3 in DNA: TGTGCCAGCAGTTCACAGGGTGAGGGATTGCTGTTTTTT.

This clonotype has ten or more counts. V usage is TRBV20-1 and J usage is TRBJ2-3; maybe TRBD2 (6 bases). The ends were cut back, 1 base at V and 0 bases at J, with 8 bases in the middle. The CDR3 contains 14 residues. The germline CDR1 and CDR2 sequences are DFQATT and SNEGSKA (reference sequence). The DNA of the CDR3 is TGCAGTGCTAGAGGTGGGACTAGCACAGATACGCAGTATTTT. Residues: CSARGGTSTDTQYF.

CDR3 nucleotide sequence: TGTGCCAGCAGCGGAACAACAGGACGGCACACTGAAGCTTTCTTT. It codes for CASSGTTGRHTEAFF. The J gene is TRBJ1-1, the V gene TRBV11-2; tentatively, D is TRBD1 (5 bases). Germline CDR1 is SGHAT and CDR2 is FQNNGV. The CDR3 extends over 15 amino acids. The germline V and J ends were trimmed by 5 bases and 3 bases, with 16 bases remaining between them.

This clonotype has at least ten counts. The chain combines TRBV5-1 with TRBJ2-7; TRBD2 aligns across 9 bases. Looked up from germline, CDR1 is SGHRS and CDR2 is YFSETQ. The CDR3 runs to 16 residues. V gave up 3 bases and J gave up 4 bases; unmatched junction bases: 11. CDR3 nucleotides: TGCGCCAGCAGCTCCTACCCTAGCGGGGAGATATACGAGCAGTACGTC. Encoded protein: CASSSYPSGEIYEQYV.